This T cell receptor beta chain originates from a study of T cells in Graves' hyperthyroidism and ophthalmopathy (dated by TCRdb to the late 2010s). With regard to the full study: Peripheral blood samples were taken at the time of initial diagnosis, prior to any treatment. The paper reports TCR Vbeta CDR3 sequencing of approximately 140 peripheral blood samples: 40 or so ophthalmopathy, fewer than 80 hyperthyroidism and approximately 17 progressor patients. The study also compared thyroid tissue and blood T-cell repertoires from about 6 Graves' hyperthyroidism patients. The approximately 90 discovery patients were randomly split 7:3 into training and test sets. A discovery cohort of about 100 patients, about 40 with Graves' ophthalmopathy and approximately 55 with stable Graves' hyperthyroidism, was used to find distinguishing TCR V-J signatures. Prospective prediction of ophthalmopathy was tested in an independent validation cohort of 18 to 20 hyperthyroidism patients and roughly 16 patients who later progressed to ophthalmopathy. After sampling, hyperthyroidism patients received methimazole starting at 30 mg daily, and ophthalmopathy patients received high-dose intravenous methylprednisolone. What the research found in general, with its limitations: In validation, the model predicted progression to ophthalmopathy with about 71% sensitivity and approximately 74% specificity, a median of around 6.6 months before onset. A model built on a 13 V-J signature distinguished ophthalmopathy from stable hyperthyroidism, reaching about 88% sensitivity and around 82% specificity in cross-validation and 80%/75% in testing. Sample size was not statistically predetermined, and blinding of investigators to group allocation was not performed. Most expanded thyroid clonotypes (frequency above 0.001) were also detected in blood, suggesting blood repertoires may reflect thyroid immune responses.

At least ten counts were recorded for this clonotype. Its cognate antigen has yet to be identified. Base qualities are not at hand, and no much larger clone is one base apart. In the ophthalmopathy patients, disease was moderately to severely active, with a Clinical Activity Score of 3 or more, a NOSPECS grade of 4 or more, and a duration of less than 3 months. Any patient with an uncontrolled infection, another autoimmune disease, pregnancy or lactation was excluded. Diagnoses were established on the basis of clinical symptoms, serum thyroxine and TRAb, thyroid ultrasound, and orbital computed tomography. Ficoll-Paque density gradient centrifugation was used to isolate PBMCs from under 11 ml of fresh peripheral blood. Total RNA was extracted with Trizol reagent, and quality was checked on an Agilent 2100 Bioanalyzer. The TCR beta CDR3 regions were amplified from RNA transcripts. For the first round of RT-PCR on the TCR CDR3, the HTBI primer set was used together with the Qiagen OneStep RT-PCR kit. Libraries were constructed in a second round of multiplex PCR, after which size selection and purification were performed. Sequencing of the libraries was done on an Illumina HiSeq2000 using paired-end 100 bp reads. On the authors' methods: SOAPnuke was used to process the raw data, removing reads that contained adapters or uncalled bases, had a mean Phred below 15, or lacked an exact match to the constant primer or identifier. High-quality paired reads were merged using COPE v1.2.5, and each unique nucleotide sequence was defined as a clonotype. MiTCR v1.1 was used to align clonotypes to the IMGT TRBV, TRBD and TRBJ reference segments. Only V-J combinations with frequency above 0.0001, covering 99% to 99.2% of repertoires, were analysed. The TCS score was defined as F50 (clonal expansion) divided by E x V (chaos), with BLOSUM62-based TCRdist calculated between CDR3 peptides within each V-J. Welch's t-statistics and random forest reduced 500 to 650 V-J features to fewer than 15, which were used in a naive Bayes classifier (R e1071). TCRdb trimmed the raw reads at Q25, called clones with MiXCR and kept productive beta chains. Each record represents a unique CDR3 protein, reported with the most common genes and DNA among its rows. TCRdb's processing, not the study's, gives the V and J calls here. This sample gives about 370,000 distinct CDR3 sequences in total; 13% to 15% of them show up just once. The biggest ten clones account for roughly 19% of the sample.

Based on the germline V gene, the CDR1 and CDR2 sequences are SGHTA and FQGNSA. The CDR3 starts with the cysteine, ends with the phenylalanine, and has 11 residues. The CDR3 DNA has 33 bases and is translated from base 1. Relative to germline, V is 1 base shorter and J is 11 bases shorter, with 8 bases between their ends. The sequence derives from an older woman with Graves' ophthalmopathy. Sequencing input: blood. Recombination joined TRBV7-2 with TRBJ1-1; the D segment cannot be called with confidence. Here is the DNA: TGTGCCAGCAGCTTAGAAGGGAAGGCTTTCTTT. It encodes CASSLEGKAFF. With all but the CDR3 taken from the reference TRBV7-2 and TRBJ1-1 genes, the full variable domain is: GAGVSQSPSNKVTEKGKDVELRCDPISGHTALYWYRQSLGQGLEFLIYFQGNSAPDKSGLPSDRFSAERTGGSVSTLTIQRTQQEDSAVYLCASSLEGKAFFGQGTRLTVV.